These T cell receptor beta chains were read from a single sample in a study of shared clonotypes between healthy human individuals. This table comes from immunoSEQ multiplex PCR, and its TCRdb copy is limited to in-frame clones, with some not included. This table has under 600,000 clones, nearly 80% appearing once. Material: PBMCs. The receptors here all came from a woman aged 40-49 years in good health. Some clones in this sample may be carry-over from other donors' samples. The CDR3 runs from the conserved cysteine through the conserved F or W. Each record gives: CDR3 length, D gene, J gene, V gene, clone size, CDR3 DNA, CDR3 protein. The D gene is left open where the match is weak. The listing skips clone size in some rows; elsewhere it reads once, few, many or a size class.

CDR3 length: 15; D gene: TRBD1; J gene: TRBJ1-2; V gene: TRBV10-2; clone size: once; CDR3 DNA: TGCGCCAGCCGTTCTGCGGGACAGGGGGCGGCGGGCTACACCTTC; CDR3 protein: CASRSAGQGAAGYTF
CDR3 length: 14; D gene: .; J gene: TRBJ1-5; V gene: TRBV28; clone size: .; CDR3 DNA: TGTGCCAGCAGTTTATTCAGTAGCAATCAGCCCCAGCATTTT; CDR3 protein: CASSLFSSNQPQHF
CDR3 length: 15; D gene: TRBD2; J gene: TRBJ2-1; V gene: TRBV18; clone size: .; CDR3 DNA: TGTGCCAGCTCCGGGACTAGCGGCTCCTACAATGAGCAGTTCTTC; CDR3 protein: CASSGTSGSYNEQFF
CDR3 length: 16; D gene: TRBD2; J gene: TRBJ2-7; V gene: TRBV7-2; clone size: .; CDR3 DNA: TGTGCCAGCAGCTTAGTTGGGGGGGAGAATTCCTACGAGCAGTACTTC; CDR3 protein: CASSLVGGENSYEQYF
CDR3 length: 17; D gene: TRBD1; J gene: TRBJ2-7; V gene: TRBV28; clone size: .; CDR3 DNA: TGTGCCAGCAGCTCCCAGGGACAGGGGGCAACTCCCTACGAGCAGTACTTC; CDR3 protein: CASSSQGQGATPYEQYF
CDR3 length: 16; D gene: TRBD2; J gene: TRBJ2-2; V gene: TRBV28; clone size: few; CDR3 DNA: TGTGCCAGCAGTCCCCAAGGTGGCGGGAGGGCCGGGGAGCTGTTTTTT; CDR3 protein: CASSPQGGGRAGELFF
CDR3 length: 13; D gene: .; J gene: TRBJ2-7; V gene: TRBV28; clone size: .; CDR3 DNA: TGTGCCAGCAGACCGACCGGGGGATACGAGCAGTACTTC; CDR3 protein: CASRPTGGYEQYF
CDR3 length: 13; D gene: .; J gene: TRBJ2-7; V gene: TRBV7-6; clone size: .; CDR3 DNA: TGTGCCAGCAGCTTAGACAGGCGCTACGAGCAGTACTTC; CDR3 protein: CASSLDRRYEQYF
CDR3 length: 16; D gene: .; J gene: TRBJ2-1; V gene: TRBV11-2; clone size: .; CDR3 DNA: TGTGCCAGCAGCTTAGTGGGGGGGGCTAGGCGAGAGAAGCAGTTCTTC; CDR3 protein: CASSLVGGARREKQFF
CDR3 length: 12; D gene: .; J gene: TRBJ2-7; V gene: TRBV30; clone size: .; CDR3 DNA: TGTGCCTGGAGTAATGGGTTCTTCGAGCAGTACTTC; CDR3 protein: CAWSNGFFEQYF
CDR3 length: 13; D gene: .; J gene: TRBJ1-1; V gene: TRBV28; clone size: few; CDR3 DNA: TGTGCCAGCAGTGCTTGGACATACACTGAAGCTTTCTTT; CDR3 protein: CASSAWTYTEAFF
CDR3 length: 14; D gene: .; J gene: TRBJ1-2; V gene: TRBV6-1; clone size: .; CDR3 DNA: TGTGCCAGCATGCCCGGGGGATCGAACTATGGCTACACCTTC; CDR3 protein: CASMPGGSNYGYTF
CDR3 length: 18; D gene: TRBD1; J gene: TRBJ1-5; V gene: TRBV19; clone size: .; CDR3 DNA: TGTGCCAGTAGTCCTCACACCGGGACAGGATTTAGCAATCAGCCCCAGCATTTT; CDR3 protein: CASSPHTGTGFSNQPQHF
CDR3 length: 16; D gene: TRBD2; J gene: TRBJ2-1; V gene: TRBV7-8; clone size: .; CDR3 DNA: TGTGCCAGCAGCGGCGGGAAGCTAGCGGGAGTGGATGAGCAGTTCTTC; CDR3 protein: CASSGGKLAGVDEQFF
CDR3 length: 15; D gene: .; J gene: TRBJ2-2; V gene: TRBV6-4; clone size: .; CDR3 DNA: TGTGCCAGCAGTGACTCTGGCAGGGGAACCGGGGAGCTGTTTTTT; CDR3 protein: CASSDSGRGTGELFF
CDR3 length: 15; D gene: TRBD1; J gene: TRBJ2-5; V gene: TRBV7-2; clone size: once; CDR3 DNA: TGTGCCAGCAGCCGCGACAGGGGGGGATGGGAGACCCAGTACTTC; CDR3 protein: CASSRDRGGWETQYF
CDR3 length: 14; D gene: TRBD1; J gene: TRBJ1-4; V gene: TRBV27; clone size: .; CDR3 DNA: TGTGCCAGCAGTTGGGGACAGGGTAAAGAAAAACTGTTTTTT; CDR3 protein: CASSWGQGKEKLFF